This T cell receptor (beta chain) was observed in a study of beta chain features in type 1 diabetes. Study-wide results and caveats: Significant though moderate, a shortening of TCRB CDR3s appeared in all four CD4+ subsets of Type 1 diabetes patients. Because the template was cDNA, high-expressing cells might be over-represented.

Notes on this clone: Its cognate antigen is unknown.

The CDR3 runs 13 residues. The junction had 10 bases not matched to a gene; V was cut back by 7 bases and J by 6 bases. CDR1 and CDR2 from the germline V gene are SQVTM and ANQGSEA. The investigators reverse transcribed all of the isolated RNA, so they sequenced expressed TCRB transcripts. Assay: immunoSEQ multiplex PCR; the TCRdb copy retains only in-frame clones and omits some. The table has about 150,000 clones, around 10% seen once. There was one heparinised blood draw per donor, averaging approximately 120 mL. Every sorted population was more than 95% pure. The chain links TRBV29-1 to TRBJ1-1; 8 bases are shared with TRBD1. The sequenced sample consisted of central memory CD4+ T cells from blood. The TCR sequence derives from a man younger than 35 in good health. The CDR3 here is CSAGTGSGAEAFF. The DNA of the CDR3 is TGCAGCGCCGGGACAGGATCAGGGGCTGAAGCTTTCTTT.